This entry lists 6 T cell receptor beta chains sequenced from one sample in a study of blood T cell repertoires in COVID-19. Some clones are missing from TCRdb's copy, which holds only in-frame ones; the method was immunoSEQ multiplex PCR. Among around 100,000 clones listed, 87% were seen once. Sequenced sample: peripheral blood. The receptor source for this set is a man aged 45-60 years with acute or convalescent COVID-19.

This chain links TRBV12-3 or TRBV12-4 with TRBJ2-3; a weak D match, TRBD2 (5 bases). The CDR3 is 13 residues long. The germline V and J ends were trimmed by 3 bases and 1 base, with 5 bases remaining between them. The CDR3 region has the DNA TGTGCCAGCAGTTTTAGCGGCACAGATACGCAGTATTTT. Protein sequence: CASSFSGTDTQYF.

The chain combines TRBV18 with TRBJ2-1, with 9 bases fitting TRBD2. The germline V gene has CDR1 KGHSH and CDR2 LQKENI. Germline trimming cut 3 bases from V and 4 bases from J; bases unmatched to any gene: 7. CDR3 length: 16 amino acids. DNA of the CDR3: TGTGCCAGCTCACCGTCTAGCGGGATGTATTACAATGAGCAGTTCTTC. It specifies CASSPSSGMYYNEQFF.

The chain couples TRBV24-1 to TRBJ1-1; a weak D match, TRBD1 (5 bases). CDR1 is KGHDR, CDR2 SFDVKD, per germline. The CDR3 is 13 amino acids. Trimming took 3 bases from V and 5 from J, leaving 9 bases between them. The CDR3 DNA reads as TGTGCCACCAGTGATATCGGGGGAACTGAAGCTTTCTTT. Translating it yields CATSDIGGTEAFF.

The chain has TRBV18 and TRBJ1-1, with D perhaps matching TRBD1 (6 bases). The CDR3 sequence is 13 residues long. Germline CDR1 and CDR2: KGHSH and LQKENI. The V and J ends lost 3 bases and 1 base respectively, with 6 bases between them. The CDR3 sequence is CASSPGANTEAFF. CDR3 nucleotide sequence: TGTGCCAGCTCACCGGGGGCGAACACTGAAGCTTTCTTT.

This sequence joins TRBV6-5 and TRBJ2-3, with 9 bases lining up with TRBD2. Per germline, CDR1 MNHEY and CDR2 SVGAGI. The CDR3 is 15 amino acids. The trim removed 6 bases at V and 1 base at J, leaving 5 bases unmatched. The CDR3 nucleotides read TGTGCCAGCAGGGTAGCGGGAGCTGGCACAGATACGCAGTATTTT. Translation: CASRVAGAGTDTQYF.

This clone was detected a few times. The chain uses TRBV30 and TRBJ1-2, with D possibly being TRBD1 (6 bases). The CDR3 length is 14 residues. Germline loops: CDR1 GTSNPN, CDR2 SVGIG (reference sequence). V lost 2 bases to trimming and J lost 0 bases, with 10 bases between them. The CDR3 here is CAWSPGHSNYGYTF. CDR3 in DNA: TGTGCCTGGAGTCCGGGACATTCTAACTATGGCTACACCTTC.